This TCR beta chain is drawn from a study of PD-1 blockade in classical Hodgkin lymphoma. Study-wide results and limits: Complete responders possessed baseline diversity comparable to newly diagnosed patients. Relapsed/refractory patients reportedly had the lowest baseline TCR diversity, below newly diagnosed patients, who were below healthy donors.

All the patients suffered relapse after autologous stem cell transplantation, and brentuximab vedotin exposure differed. Per germline, CDR1 SNHLY and CDR2 FYNNEI. CDR3 length equals 15 residues. V gave up 3 bases and J gave up 6 bases; unmatched junction bases: 3. A remark on this clone: Its antigen is currently unknown.

Assay used: immunoSEQ multiplex PCR; TCRdb lists only in-frame clones, some missing. The table includes about 99,000 clones, roughly 80% detected once. This clonotype was obtained from a human donor with classical Hodgkin lymphoma. The chain is built from TRBV2 and TRBJ2-1; TRBD2 matches at 12 bases. The sample in question was peripheral blood mononuclear cells (PBMCs), obtained before the second cycle of nivolumab. The CDR3 loop reads CASSEGLAGFNEQFF. Here the CDR3 DNA reads TGTGCCAGCAGTGAGGGACTAGCGGGCTTCAATGAGCAGTTCTTC.